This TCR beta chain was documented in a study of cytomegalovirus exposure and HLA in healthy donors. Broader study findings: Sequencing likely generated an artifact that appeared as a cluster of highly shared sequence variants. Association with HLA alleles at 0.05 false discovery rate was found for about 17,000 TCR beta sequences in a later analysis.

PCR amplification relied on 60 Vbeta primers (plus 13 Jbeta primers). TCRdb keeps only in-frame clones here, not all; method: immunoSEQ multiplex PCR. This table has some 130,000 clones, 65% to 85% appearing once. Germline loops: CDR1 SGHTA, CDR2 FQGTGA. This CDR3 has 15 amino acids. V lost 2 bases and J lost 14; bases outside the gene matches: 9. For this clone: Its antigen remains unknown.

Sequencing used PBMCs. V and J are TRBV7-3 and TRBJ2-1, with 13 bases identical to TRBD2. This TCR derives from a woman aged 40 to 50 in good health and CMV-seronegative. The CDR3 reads CASSLLGTSGTPEFF. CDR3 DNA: TGTGCCAGCAGCTTATTAGGGACTAGCGGGACCCCAGAGTTCTTC.